This TCR beta chain emerged from a study of PD-1 blockade in classical Hodgkin lymphoma. Study-wide findings and caveats: No one has yet defined what causes the repertoire differences, which may be disease activity or prior therapy. Whoever responded completely had baseline diversity much like that seen in newly diagnosed patients. Significant TCR diversity gains by C4D1 occurred in CD4+ but not CD8+ cells.

Sequencing was performed with immunoSEQ multiplex PCR; in TCRdb, only in-frame clones are kept and a portion is missing. The data contain approximately 65,000 clones, around 90% of them singletons. Time point of the sample: cycle 4 day 1 (C4D1), after more than five weeks of nivolumab. Relapse after autologous stem cell transplantation occurred in every patient, and brentuximab vedotin exposure varied. Concerning this clone: The antigen is not known.

Trimming took 10 bases from V and 10 from J; bases not matched to a gene: 10. CDR1 and CDR2 from the germline V gene are MNHEY and SVGAGI. The CDR3 spans 12 residues. The sequence was collected from a human donor with classical Hodgkin lymphoma. Material: peripheral blood mononuclear cells (PBMCs), obtained before the fourth cycle of nivolumab. The chain links TRBV6-5 to TRBJ2-3; 8 bases are a match to TRBD2. CDR3 amino acids: CATGRGSGAQYF. CDR3 bases: TGTGCCACGGGTAGAGGTAGCGGGGCGCAGTATTTT.